A selection of T cell receptor beta chains follows, all from one sample in a study of identical twins. TCRdb reprocessed the 5' RACE reads with MiXCR, giving one entry per CDR3 protein. The sample records about 810,000 distinct CDR3 sequences, 9% to 15% being singletons. These data were also reused for a study on yellow fever vaccine responses in identical twins.

Sequencing was carried out using PBMCs. The source of these receptors is a woman aged 18-29 years in good health. Each CDR3 is given with its conserved first and last residue. Clone size is stated in some rows and not others, as once, few, many or a class when expanded.

V gene	clone size	CDR3 protein
TRBV2	few	CASSEEKGRTEAFF
TRBV20-1	many	CSAFLDNEEKLFF
TRBV28	.	CASIRRGGRDTGELFF
TRBV2	few	CASREMTSGSWEQYF
TRBV11-2	few	CASNPVQGLSHYGYTF
TRBV20-1	few	CSAPTGAGEETQYF
TRBV12-3/TRBV12-4	many	CASSLAVVGEEETQYF
TRBV13	.	CASFGRVTDTQYF
TRBV5-5	few	CASSPQGLRSYNEQFF
TRBV10-3	few	CAISELSGQEETQYF
TRBV4-1	.	CASSQDAYTQRAGTEAFF
TRBV2	.	CASSAEANSPLHF
TRBV28	.	CASSSLAGGRPYEQYF
TRBV27	few	CASSYGQGEETQYF
TRBV7-8	.	CASSSRIAGFTDTQYF
TRBV25-1	many	CASSVYRENSPLHF
TRBV10-3	.	CAISDRDITNYGYTF
TRBV20-1	.	CSAPKLAGQKNEQFF
TRBV2	.	CASSDSFRGGQETQYF
TRBV29-1	.	CSVRGSQETQYF
TRBV6-5	.	CASSYGSGRPYEQYF
TRBV4-1	few	CASSQDRDQETQYF
TRBV12-3/TRBV12-4	few	CASSRLAGVDEQFF
TRBV12-3/TRBV12-4	few	CASRKQGNTEAFF
TRBV18	few	CASSPPVGGGQPQHF
TRBV20-1	.	CSARPGQGDGGELFF
TRBV11-3	.	CASSLARLGGNEQFF
TRBV7-9	many	CASSYRGLKPEAPLHF
TRBV6-5	many	CASSYWAGGYYEQYF
TRBV12-3/TRBV12-4	many	CASSQGTGGEKLFF
TRBV5-1	.	CASSSAKGRLAAQSDTQYF
TRBV5-6	.	CASSPTLASGRFPPSYNEQFF
TRBV3-1	.	CASSQTSGKETQYF
TRBV5-1	many	CASSLDRANYGYTF
TRBV7-9	.	CASSLGTGGELDNEQFF